These 30 T cell receptor beta chains were all obtained from the same sample, sequenced in a study of blood T cell repertoires in COVID-19. Here immunoSEQ multiplex PCR was the method, and the copy in TCRdb shows in-frame clones only, minus some. There are 150,000 or so clones in the sample; 84% occur only once, and 7.5% to 9.5% lies in the top ten. Sequenced: peripheral blood. These receptors all stem from a man aged 40-49 years who had recovered from COVID-19.

The rearrangement uses TRBV30 and TRBJ2-2; D unresolved. Germline CDR1 GTSNPN, CDR2 SVGIG (reference sequence). This CDR3 region has 14 residues. V dropped 3 bases and J dropped 3 bases, with 11 bases sitting between them. This CDR3 is CAWRGYEYTGELFF. The CDR3 DNA reads TGTGCCTGGAGGGGCTATGAATACACCGGGGAGCTGTTTTTT.

The J gene is TRBJ2-4, the V gene TRBV2, with 10 positions matching TRBD1. From germline, CDR1 is SNHLY and CDR2 FYNNEI. The CDR3 extends over 16 amino acids. After removal of 3 bases from V and 9 bases from J, the junction contained 11 bases not matched to a gene. This CDR3 reads CASSDDRGRGGSIQYF. CDR3 DNA sequence: TGTGCCAGCAGTGATGACAGGGGGCGCGGAGGTAGCATTCAGTACTTC. The full variable domain, completed using reference TRBV2 and TRBJ2-4, is EPEVTQTPSHQVTQMGQEVILRCVPISNHLYFYWYRQILGQKVEFLVSFYNNEISEKSEIFDDQFSVERPDGSNFTLKIRSTKLEDSAMYFCASSDDRGRGGSIQYFGAGTRLSVL.

This clone was seen a handful of times. The J gene is TRBJ1-6, the V gene TRBV23-1; 7 positions match TRBD1. TRBV23-1 is assigned to the ORF class and has an uncertain function. V shed 2 bases, J shed 0 bases, and the junction held 7 bases outside the gene matches. This CDR3 has 18 residues. The CDR3 DNA is TGCGCCAGCAGTCAAAGACAGGGCGAGAGCTCCTATAATTCACCCCTCCACTTT. This codes for CASSQRQGESSYNSPLHF.

The chain combines TRBV18 with TRBJ2-3; weak D call: TRBD1 (5 bases). The CDR3 contains 16 residues. Trimming shortened V by 3 bases and J by 0 bases, and 13 bases separated the two germline ends. The V gene's germline CDR1 is KGHSH and CDR2 LQKENI. This chain's CDR3 is CASSPMQQESTDTQYF. In DNA form, the CDR3 reads TGTGCCAGCTCACCTATGCAACAGGAGAGCACAGATACGCAGTATTTT.

This sequence joins TRBV29-1 and TRBJ1-1, with D possibly matching TRBD1 (6 bases). Trimming took 7 bases from V and 7 from J, leaving 16 bases between them. The CDR3 consists of 12 residues. The germline CDR1 and CDR2 sequences are SQVTM and ANQGSEA. This CDR3 is CSGGGQSLEAFF. For the CDR3, the DNA is TGCAGCGGGGGTGGACAGAGCCTTGAAGCTTTCTTT.

The CDR3 region is CATSRGDSGETQYF. Here the CDR3 DNA reads TGTGCCACCAGCAGAGGAGACAGCGGGGAGACCCAGTACTTC. This chain connects TRBV15 to TRBJ2-5, with D possibly matching TRBD2 (6 bases). The CDR3 spans 14 residues. Trimming took off 1 base at V and 5 bases at J, with 11 bases between the two ends. Germline CDR1 is LNHNV and CDR2 is YYDKDF (reference sequence).

This clone has just a few counts. The chain has TRBV6-6 and TRBJ2-1; TRBD2 aligns across 14 bases. V lost 5 bases to trimming and J lost 10 bases; unmatched junction nucleotides: 4. Germline V CDR1 and CDR2: MNHNY, SVGAGI (reference sequence). The CDR3 runs 14 residues. CDR3 nucleotides: TGTGCCAGCAGTCCTAGGACTAGCGGGGGGGAGCAGTTCTTC. As protein: CASSPRTSGGEQFF.

V gene TRBV30 combines with J gene TRBJ2-4; possible D gene TRBD1, 6 bases. Deletions cut 5 bases from V and 10 bases from J, with 21 bases between. The CDR3 covers 14 residues. The germline V gene has CDR1 GTSNPN and CDR2 SVGIG (reference sequence). The DNA for the CDR3 is TGTGCCTGGGCCCGGCCCCCAGGACAGCCTATTCAGTACTTC. This encodes CAWARPPGQPIQYF.

The V gene is TRBV15, the J gene TRBJ2-1; D gene ambiguous. V was trimmed by 4 bases and J by 7 bases, leaving 11 bases between them. The CDR3 covers 13 residues. The germline CDR1 and CDR2 sequences are LNHNV and YYDKDF (reference sequence). CDR3: CATSNRLTNEQFF. CDR3 nucleotides: TGTGCCACCAGCAACCGCCTTACAAATGAGCAGTTCTTC.

The gene calls are TRBV21-1 and TRBJ1-2. TRBV21-1 counts as a pseudogene. CDR3 length: 11 amino acids. This CDR3 reads CASSRDCNYTF. CDR3 coding DNA: TGTGCCAGCAGCAGGGACTGCAACTACACCTTC.

The V gene is TRBV5-5, the J gene TRBJ2-3; 10 positions match TRBD2. The J segment lost 0 bases and the V segment lost 1 base, leaving 8 bases of the junction unmatched. Germline assignment: CDR1 SGHKS and CDR2 YYEKEE (reference sequence). The length of the CDR3 is 18 residues. The CDR3 DNA is TGTGCCAGCAGCTTGAGGGGACTAGCGAATCCTAGCACAGATACGCAGTATTTT. Translation: CASSLRGLANPSTDTQYF.

By its share, this clone is medium-sized. V usage is TRBV4-3 and J usage is TRBJ1-6, with 7 bases matching TRBD1. The CDR3 has 16 residues. Trimming cost V 0 bases and J 6 bases; bases outside gene matches: 5. CDR1 and CDR2 from the germline V gene are LGHNA and YSLEER. CDR3 DNA sequence: TGCGCCAGCAGCCAAGATCGGGGACAGTCTAATTCACCCCTCCACTTT. Amino acids: CASSQDRGQSNSPLHF.

V gene TRBV11-3 combines with J gene TRBJ2-1, with 10 bases fitting TRBD1. Germline assignment: CDR1 SGHNT and CDR2 YENEEA. The CDR3 length is 14 residues. Unmatched junction bases numbered 1, after V lost 0 bases and J lost 8 bases. The CDR3 protein is CASSLDGQGDEQFF. The DNA for the CDR3 is TGTGCCAGCAGCTTAGATGGACAGGGGGATGAGCAGTTCTTC. Drawing the rest from reference TRBV11-3 and TRBJ2-1, the complete variable domain is EAGVVQSPRYKIIEKKQPVAFWCNPISGHNTLYWYLQNLGQGPELLIRYENEEAVDDSQLPKDRFSAERLKGVDSTLKIQPAELGDSAVYLCASSLDGQGDEQFFGPGTRLTVL.

The chain links TRBV7-2 to TRBJ2-1; 7 bases agree with TRBD1. CDR3 length: 13 residues. Per the germline V gene, CDR1 is SGHTA and CDR2 is FQGNSA. The ends lost 5 bases at V and 7 bases at J; junction bases unmatched: 5. CDR3 loop: CASSLDRENEQFF. CDR3 DNA: TGTGCCAGCAGCCTAGACAGGGAAAATGAGCAGTTCTTC.

The rearrangement joins TRBV19 to TRBJ2-1, with a weak D call TRBD2 (5 bases). The germline V gene has CDR1 LNHDA and CDR2 SQIVND (reference sequence). The CDR3 is made up of 15 amino acids. The V end was cut by 3 bases, the J end by 10 bases, with 19 bases between. CDR3 in DNA: TGTGCCAGTAGTATTCAGAGGGCAGGCCCGGCGGAGCAGTTCTTC. Its translation is CASSIQRAGPAEQFF.

This chain connects TRBV5-4 to TRBJ2-5, with TRBD2 matching 11 bases. The CDR3 extends over 17 amino acids. Unmatched junction bases numbered 10, after V lost 3 bases and J lost 3 bases. CDR1 and CDR2 (germline): SGHNT, YYREEE (reference sequence). The CDR3 sequence is CASSSKRTSGSKETQYF. CDR3 sequence (DNA): TGTGCCAGCAGCTCCAAGAGGACTAGCGGGTCAAAAGAGACCCAGTACTTC.

V and J are TRBV4-2 and TRBJ1-4, with a weak D call TRBD1 (5 bases). Germline assignment: CDR1 LGHNA and CDR2 YNFKEQ. This CDR3 has 17 amino acids. Deletions cut 0 bases from V and 4 bases from J, with 15 bases between. CDR3 amino acids: CASSQDRRGGVNEKLFF. The CDR3 coding sequence is TGTGCCAGCAGCCAAGATCGTCGGGGGGGTGTTAATGAAAAACTGTTTTTT.

The V gene is TRBV24-1, the J gene TRBJ1-2, with 8 bases fitting TRBD1. The CDR3 has 14 residues. With V trimmed by 11 bases and J by 5 bases, 12 bases remained unmatched. Per germline, CDR1 KGHDR and CDR2 SFDVKD. As DNA, the CDR3 is TGTGCCATCGGCGAGACAGGGGCCGGGTATGGCTACACCTTC. Protein sequence: CAIGETGAGYGYTF.

CDR3 loop: CAISESLGRETQYF. CDR3 DNA: TGTGCCATCAGTGAGTCCCTGGGGAGGGAGACCCAGTACTTC. The chain carries TRBV10-3 and TRBJ2-5; D is perhaps TRBD2 (6 bases). Germline lookup yields CDR1 ENHRY and CDR2 SYGVKD. Trimming left V 0 bases short and J 5 bases short, with 10 bases between. The CDR3 has 14 residues.

Notes on this clone: At one end the junction does not follow the germline gene, possibly because of a read error. The chain carries TRBV7-9 and TRBJ2-2, with 9 bases identical to TRBD1. CDR3 length equals 18 residues. Germline CDR1 SEHNR, CDR2 FQNEAQ (reference sequence). The CDR3 protein is CASTLPATGGWNTGELFF. In DNA form, the CDR3 reads TGTGCCAGCACCTTACCGGCAACAGGGGGCTGGAACACCGGGGAGCTGTTTTTT.

This clone was recorded once. This chain uses TRBV7-2 with TRBJ2-7; D is ambiguous. Germline CDR1 reads SGHTA; CDR2 reads FQGNSA. V lost 4 bases to trimming and J lost 5 bases, with 6 bases between them. The CDR3 length is 11 residues. CDR3 DNA sequence: TGTGCCAGCAGCTCCGTAAACGAGCAGTACTTC. Translated: CASSSVNEQYF.

This clone has more than one count but fewer than ten. At the DNA level, this CDR3 is encoded by other sequences in the same sample as well. The chain uses TRBV19 and TRBJ2-7; D is unresolved. The CDR3 is 13 residues long. V was clipped by 5 bases and J by 3 bases, with 11 bases between them. Per germline, CDR1 LNHDA and CDR2 SQIVND (reference sequence). CDR3 nucleotides: TGTGCCAGTAGTCCCAGTCGGGTCTACGAGCAGTACTTC. This translates into CASSPSRVYEQYF.

This chain joins TRBV5-6 and TRBJ2-5, with D uncertain. The CDR3 loop spans 14 amino acids. The germline V gene has CDR1 SGHDT and CDR2 YYEEEE. V was cut by 3 bases and J by 1 base, with 10 bases left in between. The CDR3, as DNA: TGTGCCAGCAGCTCCCGGAGCTTCCAAGAGACCCAGTACTTC. Its translation is CASSSRSFQETQYF.

The rearrangement uses TRBV4-2 and TRBJ1-2; a weak D match, TRBD1 (5 bases). The CDR3 loop spans 15 amino acids. With 1 base removed from V and 6 bases from J, the gap between germline ends came to 15 bases. Germline V gene lookup returns CDR1 LGHNA and CDR2 YNFKEQ. The CDR3 DNA reads as TGTGCCAGCAGCCAAGGGAGCGGGGGATTTAATGGCTACACCTTC. This codes for CASSQGSGGFNGYTF.

This chain links TRBV7-3 with TRBJ1-6; weak D call: TRBD1 (6 bases). The CDR3 spans 15 residues. The V gene's germline CDR1 is SGHTA and CDR2 FQGTGA. Trimming took off 5 bases at V and 10 bases at J, with 18 bases between the two ends. The DNA for the CDR3 is TGTGCCAGCAGCCTCTCGGGACAAGGGGACTCACCCCTCCACTTT. It codes for CASSLSGQGDSPLHF.

This CDR3 reads CASIKGQGEAFF. For the CDR3, the DNA is TGTGCCAGCATCAAAGGACAGGGTGAAGCTTTCTTT. The chain recombines TRBV27 with TRBJ1-1, with TRBD1 identical over 8 bases. CDR3 size: 12 residues. Germline CDR1 is MNHEY and CDR2 is SMNVEV (reference sequence). V lost 7 bases and J lost 7; bases outside the gene matches: 5.

The genes are TRBV6-2 or TRBV6-3 and TRBJ2-1, with a weak D call TRBD2 (5 bases). The ends were cut back, 4 bases at V and 3 bases at J, with 7 bases in the middle. Germline V CDR1 and CDR2: MNHEY, SVGEGT. The CDR3 covers 13 residues. CDR3 sequence reads: CASSSGDYNEQFF. The CDR3 nucleotides are TGTGCCAGCAGTTCCGGGGACTACAATGAGCAGTTCTTC.

The chain has TRBV4-2 and TRBJ2-2; a weak D match, TRBD2 (6 bases). CDR1 and CDR2 from the germline V gene are LGHNA and YNFKEQ. The CDR3 runs 15 residues. V lost 0 bases and J 6 bases, leaving 11 bases between the germline ends. The CDR3: CASSQELGGAGELFF. As DNA, the CDR3 is TGTGCCAGCAGCCAAGAATTGGGGGGAGCCGGGGAGCTGTTTTTT.

V gene TRBV4-3 combines with J gene TRBJ2-1; the match to TRBD2 covers 9 bases. The germline V gene has CDR1 LGHNA and CDR2 YSLEER. The CDR3 extends over 17 amino acids. Trimming cost V 0 bases and J 4 bases; bases outside gene matches: 7. CDR3 DNA: TGCGCCAGCAGCCAAGATCTCCCGAGCGGGGGGTACAATGAGCAGTTCTTC. This gives the protein CASSQDLPSGGYNEQFF.

The chain couples TRBV5-4 to TRBJ2-1, with TRBD1 as a possible D gene (5 bases). CDR1 is SGHNT and CDR2 is YYREEE in the germline V gene (reference sequence). V was pared by 0 bases and J by 2 bases, with 9 bases between. The CDR3 covers 15 residues. Here the CDR3 DNA reads TGTGCCAGCAGCTTGGGGCAGGGCACCTACAATGAGCAGTTCTTC. It translates to CASSLGQGTYNEQFF.